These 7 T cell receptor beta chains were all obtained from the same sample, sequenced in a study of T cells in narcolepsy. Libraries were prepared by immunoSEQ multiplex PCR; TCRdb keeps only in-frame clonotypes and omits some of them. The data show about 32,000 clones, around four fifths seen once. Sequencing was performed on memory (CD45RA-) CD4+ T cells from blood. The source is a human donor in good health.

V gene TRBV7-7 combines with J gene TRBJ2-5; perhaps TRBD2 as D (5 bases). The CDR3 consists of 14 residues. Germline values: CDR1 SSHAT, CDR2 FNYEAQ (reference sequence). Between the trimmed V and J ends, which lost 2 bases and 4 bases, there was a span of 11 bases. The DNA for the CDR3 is TGTGCCAGCAGCTTAAATAGCGCCAGAGAGACCCAGTACTTC. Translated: CASSLNSARETQYF. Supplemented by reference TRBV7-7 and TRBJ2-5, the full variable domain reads GAGVSQSPRYKVTKRGQDVTLRCDPISSHATLYWYQQALGQGPEFLTYFNYEAQPDKSGLPSDRFSAERPEGSISTLTIQRTEQRDSAMYRCASSLNSARETQYFGPGTRLLVL.

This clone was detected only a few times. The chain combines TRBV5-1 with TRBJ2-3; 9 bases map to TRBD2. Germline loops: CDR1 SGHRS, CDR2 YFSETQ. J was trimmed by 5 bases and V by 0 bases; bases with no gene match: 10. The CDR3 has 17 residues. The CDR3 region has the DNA TGCGCCAGCAGCTTGGCAGGGCGGGGGGGCGCAAGAGATACGCAGTATTTT. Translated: CASSLAGRGGARDTQYF.

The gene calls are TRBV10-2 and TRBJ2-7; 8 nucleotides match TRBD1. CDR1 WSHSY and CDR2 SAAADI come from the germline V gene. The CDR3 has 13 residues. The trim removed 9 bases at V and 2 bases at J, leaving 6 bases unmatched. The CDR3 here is CASRQGLAYEQYV. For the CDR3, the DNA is TGCGCCAGTAGACAGGGGTTAGCCTACGAGCAGTACGTC.

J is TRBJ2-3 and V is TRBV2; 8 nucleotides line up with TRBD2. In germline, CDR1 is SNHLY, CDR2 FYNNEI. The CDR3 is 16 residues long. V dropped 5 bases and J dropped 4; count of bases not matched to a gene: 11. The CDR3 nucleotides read TGTGCCAGCAGTCAGATTAGCGGGGTGGGCTCAGATACGCAGTATTTT. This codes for CASSQISGVGSDTQYF.

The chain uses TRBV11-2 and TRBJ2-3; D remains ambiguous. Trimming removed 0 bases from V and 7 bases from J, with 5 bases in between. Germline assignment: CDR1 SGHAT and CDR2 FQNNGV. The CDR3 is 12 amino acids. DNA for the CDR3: TGTGCCAGCAGCTTAGACGGTTATACGCAGTATTTT. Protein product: CASSLDGYTQYF.

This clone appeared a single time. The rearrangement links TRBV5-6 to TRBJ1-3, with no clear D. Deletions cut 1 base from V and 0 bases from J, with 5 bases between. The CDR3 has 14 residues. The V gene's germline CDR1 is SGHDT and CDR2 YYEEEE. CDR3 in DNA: TGTGCCAGCAGCTTGTCCGGCTCTGGAAACACCATATATTTT. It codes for CASSLSGSGNTIYF.

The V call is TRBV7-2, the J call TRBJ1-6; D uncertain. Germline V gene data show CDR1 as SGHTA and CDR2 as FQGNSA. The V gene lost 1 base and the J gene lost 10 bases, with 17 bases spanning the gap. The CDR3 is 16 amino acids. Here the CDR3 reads CASSLVAIGQGSPLHF. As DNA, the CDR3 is TGTGCCAGCAGCTTAGTTGCTATCGGCCAAGGGTCACCCCTCCACTTT.